These 12 T cell receptor beta chains were all obtained from the same sample, sequenced in a study of neurological immune-mediated disorders. Using its own MiXCR run on the 5' RACE reads, TCRdb lists one record per CDR3 protein. This sample carries approximately 41,000 distinct CDR3 sequences, roughly 14% of them seen once, and the ten largest clones take approximately 3.6%. The sequenced material came from CD4+ T cells from blood. Every receptor here comes from a woman aged 55-69 years with HTLV-1-associated myelopathy (HAM/TSP).

A note on this clonotype: This may be a read error: a much more frequent sequence differs by one nucleotide. J is TRBJ1-6 and V is TRBV30, with 7 bases lining up with TRBD1. This CDR3 spans 18 amino acids. V lost 4 bases and J lost 9; bases outside the gene matches: 21. The V gene's germline CDR1 is GTSNPN and CDR2 SVGIG (reference sequence). Here the CDR3 reads CAWIDPRPGGRMGSPLHF. CDR3 coding DNA: TGTGCCTGGATTGACCCTCGTCCAGGGGGGAGGATGGGTTCACCCCTCCACTTT.

This clonotype was seen repeatedly, ten times or more. The chain is built from TRBV5-1 and TRBJ1-3; perhaps TRBD1 as D (6 bases). Trimming shortened V by 5 bases and J by 3 bases, and 12 bases separated the two germline ends. CDR3 size: 14 residues. Germline loops: CDR1 SGHRS, CDR2 YFSETQ. The CDR3 sequence: CASSLQGDGNTIYF. The CDR3 region has the DNA TGCGCCAGCAGTCTACAGGGCGATGGAAACACCATATATTTT.

This clonotype was detected only a few times. The chain couples TRBV7-2 to TRBJ2-3; 8 nucleotides match TRBD2. This CDR3 has 16 amino acids. The germline CDR1 and CDR2 sequences are SGHTA and FQGNSA. The ends lost 10 bases at V and 0 bases at J; junction bases unmatched: 12. CDR3 coding DNA: TGTGCCACTTCTCTCAGCGGGGGTACTAGCACAGATACGCAGTATTTT. It is translated as CATSLSGGTSTDTQYF.

This clonotype is classed as medium-sized. CDR3 in amino acids: CAISAGSQDYGYTF. Here the CDR3 DNA reads TGTGCCATCAGTGCAGGAAGTCAGGACTATGGCTACACCTTC. This sequence joins TRBV10-3 and TRBJ1-2; D is undetermined. Trimming cost V 4 bases and J 3 bases, with 12 bases left between them. Looked up from germline, CDR1 is ENHRY and CDR2 is SYGVKD. The CDR3 runs 14 residues.

In this sample, this clonotype turned up many times. The J gene is TRBJ2-7, the V gene TRBV5-1, with 8 bases that match TRBD2. The CDR3 contains 18 residues. V was pared by 9 bases and J by 4 bases, with 24 bases of the junction left unmatched. The germline V gene has CDR1 SGHRS and CDR2 YFSETQ. The CDR3 here is CATASPTGGGNGAYEQYF. The CDR3 DNA reads TGCGCCACTGCCTCCCCGACTGGCGGGGGGAACGGTGCGTACGAGCAGTACTTC.

This clonotype was seen repeatedly, ten times or more. The chain carries TRBV6-1 and TRBJ1-5; a possible D gene is TRBD1 (5 bases). The CDR3 has 13 residues. V lost 6 bases, J lost 3 bases, and 9 bases lay in between. Looked up from germline, CDR1 is MNHNS and CDR2 is SASEGT. The CDR3, as DNA: TGTGCCAGCAGGAACAGGTTCAATCAGCCCCAGCATTTT. This gives the protein CASRNRFNQPQHF.

Comment on this clonotype: A read error may produce the germline difference seen at one junction end. This sequence joins TRBV5-1 and TRBJ1-6; 9 bases align to TRBD1. The germline V gene has CDR1 SGHRS and CDR2 YFSETQ. This CDR3 region has 20 residues. The DNA for the CDR3 is TGCACCAGCACCAAATGTCGAGGGGACAGGGCTTCGTCATTTTATAGACCCCTCCACTTT. It yields the protein CTSTKCRGDRASSFYRPLHF. Variable domain in full (rest from reference TRBV5-1 and TRBJ1-6): KAGVTQTPRYLIKTRGQQVTLSCSPISGHRSVSWYQQTPGQGLQFLFEYFSETQRNKGNFPGRFSGRQFSNSRSEMNVSTLELGDSALYLCTSTKCRGDRASSFYRPLHFGNGTRLTVT.

The sample holds many counts of this clonotype. V is TRBV5-5 and J is TRBJ1-4, with TRBD1 matching 9 bases. The J segment lost 11 bases and the V segment lost 4 bases, leaving 6 bases of the junction unmatched. Germline V gene data show CDR1 as SGHKS and CDR2 as YYEKEE (reference sequence). This CDR3 region has 13 residues. CDR3: CASSIDRGMKLFF. The CDR3 DNA sequence: TGTGCCAGCAGCATTGACAGGGGGATGAAACTGTTTTTT.

In this sample, this clonotype turned up many times. The chain has TRBV11-2 and TRBJ2-3; D remains ambiguous. The germline V gene encodes CDR1 SGHAT and CDR2 FQNNGV. The V gene lost 0 bases and the J gene lost 4 bases, with 2 bases spanning the gap. CDR3 length: 12 residues. The CDR3 sequence: CASSLEADTQYF. The CDR3, as DNA: TGTGCCAGCAGCTTAGAAGCAGATACGCAGTATTTT.

This clonotype came up many times. The CDR3 bases are TGCAGTGCTAGGGACCCAGGGGTGGTAGAAAAACTGTTTTTT. It translates to CSARDPGVVEKLFF. The chain links TRBV20-1 to TRBJ1-4; weak D call: TRBD1 (6 bases). The CDR3 loop spans 14 amino acids. V lost 3 bases and J lost 8, with 16 bases in between. Germline lookup yields CDR1 DFQATT and CDR2 SNEGSKA (reference sequence).

This clonotype has just one count. The chain has TRBV20-1 and TRBJ2-6, with 7 bases that match TRBD2. This CDR3 contains 13 residues. After removal of 6 bases from V and 4 bases from J, the junction contained 3 bases not matched to a gene. CDR1 and CDR2 from the germline V gene are DFQATT and SNEGSKA (reference sequence). The CDR3 reads CSAISGGANVLTF. The CDR3 DNA follows: TGCAGTGCAATTAGCGGGGGGGCCAACGTCCTGACTTTC.

This clonotype showed up many times. This sequence joins TRBV29-1 and TRBJ2-7; no reliable D call. CDR1 is SQVTM, CDR2 ANQGSEA, per germline. Trimming pared 3 bases from V and 4 bases from J, leaving 7 bases between. CDR3 length: 11 residues. CDR3 bases: TGCAGCGTTGATACAGCTTACGAGCAGTACTTC. Translated: CSVDTAYEQYF.